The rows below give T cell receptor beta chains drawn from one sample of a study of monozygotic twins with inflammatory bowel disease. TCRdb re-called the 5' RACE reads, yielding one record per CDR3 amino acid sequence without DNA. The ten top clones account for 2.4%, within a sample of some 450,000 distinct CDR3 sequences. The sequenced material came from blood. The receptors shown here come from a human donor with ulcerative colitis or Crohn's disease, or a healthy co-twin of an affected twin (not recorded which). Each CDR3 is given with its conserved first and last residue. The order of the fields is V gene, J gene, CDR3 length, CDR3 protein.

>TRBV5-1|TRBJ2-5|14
CASSLLTSGETQYF
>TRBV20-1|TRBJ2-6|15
CSAPERGSGANVLTF
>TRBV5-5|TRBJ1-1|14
CASSLAGRGSEAFF
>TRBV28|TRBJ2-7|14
CASSFYGASYEQYF
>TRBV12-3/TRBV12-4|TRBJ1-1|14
CASRLLVGLPEAFF
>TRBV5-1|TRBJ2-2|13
CASSGSNTGELFF
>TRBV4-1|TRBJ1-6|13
CASSQGFSETLHF
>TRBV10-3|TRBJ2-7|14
CAITKDRAVHEQYF
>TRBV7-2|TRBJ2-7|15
CASSFIGQGSYEQYF
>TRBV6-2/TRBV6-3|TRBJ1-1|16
CASSQGRGPAGTEAFF
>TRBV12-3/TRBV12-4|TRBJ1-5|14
CASSFFREGQPQHF
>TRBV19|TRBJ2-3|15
CASSIRLSSTDTQYF
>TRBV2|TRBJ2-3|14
CASSERRGGDTQYF
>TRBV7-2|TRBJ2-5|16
CASSLMSGGARETQYF
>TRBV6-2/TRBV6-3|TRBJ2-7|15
CARLSTGQYGHEQYF
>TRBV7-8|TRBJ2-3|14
CASGAVSSTDTQYF
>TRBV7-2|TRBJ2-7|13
CASSPVSSYEQYF
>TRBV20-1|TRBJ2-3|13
CSALSGSTDTQYF
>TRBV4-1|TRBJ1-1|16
CASSPQDRALNTEAFF
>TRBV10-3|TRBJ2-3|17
CAISDAGGSGAWDTQYF
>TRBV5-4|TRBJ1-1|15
CASSRGRDSNTEAFF
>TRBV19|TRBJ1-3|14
CASSTGITGNTIYF
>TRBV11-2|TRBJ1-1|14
CASALSGRGTEAFF
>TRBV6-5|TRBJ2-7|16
CASSYSAGTPAEEQYF
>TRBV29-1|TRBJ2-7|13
CSVEGEGFYEQYF
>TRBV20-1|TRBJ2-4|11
CSASGQYIQYF
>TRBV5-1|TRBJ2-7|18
CASSLNPRGTMIPYEQYF
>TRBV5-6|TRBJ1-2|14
CASSLDLDSNGYTF
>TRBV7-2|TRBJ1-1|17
CASSPHRGGLANTEAFF
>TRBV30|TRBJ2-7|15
CAWRGGRMDAYEQYF
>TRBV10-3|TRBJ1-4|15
CAISEKGGANEKLFF
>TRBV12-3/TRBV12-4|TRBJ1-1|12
CASNQGGSEAFF
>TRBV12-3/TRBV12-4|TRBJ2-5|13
CASTMDRSVTQYF
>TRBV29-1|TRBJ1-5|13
CSVGLGLDQPQHF
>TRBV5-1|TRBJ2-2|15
CASSLEGPNTGELFF
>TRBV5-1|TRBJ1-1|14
CASSLSGQTTEAFF
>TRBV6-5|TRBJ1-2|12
CASRGRGDGYTF
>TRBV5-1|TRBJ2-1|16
CASSPRLAGDSDEQFF
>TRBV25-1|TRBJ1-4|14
CASSKGTGNEKLFF
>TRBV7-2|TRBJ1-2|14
CASSPVGTAYGYTF
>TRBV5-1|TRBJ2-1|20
CASSFWPPDRETSSYNEQFF
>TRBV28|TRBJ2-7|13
CASRRADAYEQYF
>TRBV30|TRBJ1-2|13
CAWSVSHLGGYTF
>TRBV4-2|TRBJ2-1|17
CASSQDRTGGTFNEQFF
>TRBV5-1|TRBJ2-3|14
CASSYYTSTDTQYF
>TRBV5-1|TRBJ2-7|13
CASSLEVQHEQYF
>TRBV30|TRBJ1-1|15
CAWSPGLAQGGETFF
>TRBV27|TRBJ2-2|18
CASSLSLPTGGNPGELFF
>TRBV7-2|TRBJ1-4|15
CASSLDGGSEEKLFF